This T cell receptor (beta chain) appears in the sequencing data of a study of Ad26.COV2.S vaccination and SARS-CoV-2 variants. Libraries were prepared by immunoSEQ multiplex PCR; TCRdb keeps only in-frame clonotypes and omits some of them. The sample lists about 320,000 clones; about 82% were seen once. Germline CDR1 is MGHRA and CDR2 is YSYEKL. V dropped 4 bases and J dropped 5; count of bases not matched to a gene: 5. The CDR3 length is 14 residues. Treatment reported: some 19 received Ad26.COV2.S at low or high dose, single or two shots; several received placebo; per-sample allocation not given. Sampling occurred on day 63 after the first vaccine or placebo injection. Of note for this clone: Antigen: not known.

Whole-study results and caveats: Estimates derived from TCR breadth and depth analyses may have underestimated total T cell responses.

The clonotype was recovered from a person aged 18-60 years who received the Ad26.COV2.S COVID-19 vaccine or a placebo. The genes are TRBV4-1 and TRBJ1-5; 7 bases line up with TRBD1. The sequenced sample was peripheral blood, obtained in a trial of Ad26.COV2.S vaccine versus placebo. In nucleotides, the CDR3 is TGCGCCAGCAGCCCAGGGGGGGGCTATCAGCCCCAGCATTTT. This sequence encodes CASSPGGGYQPQHF.